The present TCR beta chain was sequenced within a study of T-cell memory formation after mild COVID-19. V gave up 6 bases and J gave up 2 bases; unmatched junction bases: 17. The CDR3 runs 17 residues. Germline V gene sequence: CDR1 SQVTM, CDR2 ANQGSEA. To note about this clonotype: Its antigen is undetermined.

One entry per CDR3 protein, called by TCRdb with MiXCR from the 5' RACE reads. The sample has 120,000 to 150,000 distinct CDR3 sequences; over 15% are singletons. Study-wide results and limits: Most CD4+ clones that shrank were in CM and EM, while CD8+ ones turned up in EMRA.

The J gene is TRBJ2-7, the V gene TRBV29-1, with 9 bases identical to TRBD1. The sequenced sample consisted of PBMCs or a T cell subset sorted from them (not recorded which). This receptor was identified in an adult woman who had mild COVID-19 (a few samples of this study predate the infection). Cell type and time point are not known. CDR3 in DNA: TGCAGCGTAGACGGTGGCCAAGAACAGGGGGCCACCTACGAGCAGTACTTC. As protein: CSVDGGQEQGATYEQYF.